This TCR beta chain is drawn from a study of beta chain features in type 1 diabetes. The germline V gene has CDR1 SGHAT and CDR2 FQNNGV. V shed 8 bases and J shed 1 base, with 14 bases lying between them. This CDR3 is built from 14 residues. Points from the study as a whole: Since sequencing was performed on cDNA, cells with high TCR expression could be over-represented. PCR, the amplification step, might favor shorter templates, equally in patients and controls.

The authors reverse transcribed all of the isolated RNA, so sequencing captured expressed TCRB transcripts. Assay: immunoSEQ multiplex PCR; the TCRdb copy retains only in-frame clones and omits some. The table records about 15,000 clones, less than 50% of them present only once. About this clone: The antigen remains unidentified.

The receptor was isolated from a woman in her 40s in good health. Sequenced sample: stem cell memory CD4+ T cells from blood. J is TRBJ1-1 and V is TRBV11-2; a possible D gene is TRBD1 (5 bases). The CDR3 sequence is CASLRGVENTEAFF. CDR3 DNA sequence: TGTGCCAGCCTCCGGGGGGTGGAGAACACTGAAGCTTTCTTT.